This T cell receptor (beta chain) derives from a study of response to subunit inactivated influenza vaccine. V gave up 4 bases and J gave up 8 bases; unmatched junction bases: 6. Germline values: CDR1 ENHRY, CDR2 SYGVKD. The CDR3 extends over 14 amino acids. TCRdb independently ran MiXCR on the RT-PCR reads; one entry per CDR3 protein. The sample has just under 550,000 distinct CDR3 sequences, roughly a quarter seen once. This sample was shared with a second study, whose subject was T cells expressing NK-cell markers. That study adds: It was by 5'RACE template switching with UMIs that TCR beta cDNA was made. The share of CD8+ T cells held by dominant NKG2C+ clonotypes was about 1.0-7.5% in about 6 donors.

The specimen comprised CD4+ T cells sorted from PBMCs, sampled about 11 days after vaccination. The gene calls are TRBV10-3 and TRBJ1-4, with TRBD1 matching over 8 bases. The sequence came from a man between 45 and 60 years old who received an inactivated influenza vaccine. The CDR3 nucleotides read TGTGCCATCAGTGCGCAGGGGGCGAGAGAAAAACTGTTTTTT. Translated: CAISAQGAREKLFF.